This T cell receptor (beta chain) was recorded in a study of tumour-infiltrating T cells in Burkitt lymphoma. Turning to the study itself: Overall and progression-free survival were predicted by productive clonality.

Looked up from germline, CDR1 is SNHLY and CDR2 is FYNNEI. This CDR3 contains 12 residues. V gave up 6 bases and J gave up 7 bases, with 13 bases separating them. Profiled with immunoSEQ multiplex PCR; TCRdb holds only in-frame clones, not every one. The sample records 7,500 to 9,500 clones, roughly 58% being singletons. The V and J genes are TRBV2 and TRBJ2-7, with D possibly being TRBD1 or TRBD2 (5 bases each). The source is a human donor with diffuse large B-cell lymphoma. The sample consisted of tumor tissue. The CDR3 loop reads CASSGTFREQYF. The CDR3 region has the DNA TGTGCCAGCAGCGGGACCTTTCGGGAGCAGTACTTC.